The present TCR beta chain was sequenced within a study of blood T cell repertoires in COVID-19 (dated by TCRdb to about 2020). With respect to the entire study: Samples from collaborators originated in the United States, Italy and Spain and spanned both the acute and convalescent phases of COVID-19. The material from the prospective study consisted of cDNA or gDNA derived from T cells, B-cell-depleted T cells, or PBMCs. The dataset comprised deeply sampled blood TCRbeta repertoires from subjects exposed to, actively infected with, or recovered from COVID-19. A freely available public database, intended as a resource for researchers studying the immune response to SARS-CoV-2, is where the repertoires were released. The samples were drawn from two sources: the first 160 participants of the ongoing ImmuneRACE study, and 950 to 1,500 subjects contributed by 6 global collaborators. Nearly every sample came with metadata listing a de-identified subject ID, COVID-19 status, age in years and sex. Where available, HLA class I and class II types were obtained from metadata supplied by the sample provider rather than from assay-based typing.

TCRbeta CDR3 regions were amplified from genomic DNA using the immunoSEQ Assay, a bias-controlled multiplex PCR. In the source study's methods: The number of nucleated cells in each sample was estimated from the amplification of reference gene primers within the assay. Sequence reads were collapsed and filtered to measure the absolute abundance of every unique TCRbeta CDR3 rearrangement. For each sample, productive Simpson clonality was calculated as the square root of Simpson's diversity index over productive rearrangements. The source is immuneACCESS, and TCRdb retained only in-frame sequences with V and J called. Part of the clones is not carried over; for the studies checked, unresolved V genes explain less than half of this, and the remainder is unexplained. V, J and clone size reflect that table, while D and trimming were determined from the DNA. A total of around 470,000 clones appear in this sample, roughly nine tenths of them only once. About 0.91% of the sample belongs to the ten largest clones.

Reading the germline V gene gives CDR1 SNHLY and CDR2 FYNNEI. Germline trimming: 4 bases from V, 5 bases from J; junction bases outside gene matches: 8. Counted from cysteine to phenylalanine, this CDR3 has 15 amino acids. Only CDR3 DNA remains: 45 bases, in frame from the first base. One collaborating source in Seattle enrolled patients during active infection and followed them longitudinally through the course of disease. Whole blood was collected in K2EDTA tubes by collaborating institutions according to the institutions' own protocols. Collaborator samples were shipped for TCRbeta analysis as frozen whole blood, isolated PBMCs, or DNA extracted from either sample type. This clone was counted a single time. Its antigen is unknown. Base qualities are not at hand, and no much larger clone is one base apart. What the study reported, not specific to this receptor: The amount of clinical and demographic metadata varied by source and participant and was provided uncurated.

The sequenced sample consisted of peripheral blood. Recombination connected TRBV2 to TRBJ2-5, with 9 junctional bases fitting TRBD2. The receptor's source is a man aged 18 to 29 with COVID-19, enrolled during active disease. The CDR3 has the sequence CASSGLAVLEETQYF. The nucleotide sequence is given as TGTGCCAGCAGTGGACTAGCGGTCCTGGAGGAGACCCAGTACTTC.